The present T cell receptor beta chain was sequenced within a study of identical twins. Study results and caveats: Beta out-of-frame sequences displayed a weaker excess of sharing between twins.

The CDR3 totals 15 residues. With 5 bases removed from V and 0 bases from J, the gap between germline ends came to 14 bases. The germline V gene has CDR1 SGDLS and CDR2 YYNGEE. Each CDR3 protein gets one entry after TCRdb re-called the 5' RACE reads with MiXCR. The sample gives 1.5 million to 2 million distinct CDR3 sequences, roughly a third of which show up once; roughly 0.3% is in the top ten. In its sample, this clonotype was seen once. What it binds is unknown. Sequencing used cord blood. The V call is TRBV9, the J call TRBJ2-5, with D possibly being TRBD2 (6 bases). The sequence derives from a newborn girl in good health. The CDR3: CASRVSSGYQETQYF. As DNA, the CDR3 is TGTGCCAGCAGGGTTTCCAGCGGGTACCAAGAGACCCAGTACTTC.